Each of the 22 T cell receptor beta chains below was sequenced from the same sample in a study of regulatory T cells in long-lasting Graves disease. The time point denotes: persistent/refractory GD, antithyroid drugs over 5 years with positive TRAb. PBMC-derived RNA was used for the TCR library. Investigators prepared the TCR beta libraries by applying iRepertoire HTBI primers and Arm-PCR of CDR3 regions. TCRdb redid the calling of the multiplex PCR reads with MiXCR, one entry per CDR3 protein. Of about 460,000 distinct CDR3 sequences in the sample, roughly 23% were seen once. Specimen: peripheral blood mononuclear cells (PBMCs), collected when the disease was refractory, from a patient treated with antithyroid drugs. Receptors originate from a female donor with Graves disease.

This clonotype was recorded a few times. This chain connects TRBV20-1 to TRBJ2-2; D perhaps matches TRBD2 (5 bases). The germline CDR1 and CDR2 sequences are DFQATT and SNEGSKA (reference sequence). The CDR3 runs 11 residues. V was shortened by 6 bases and J by 7 bases, with 9 bases between the two germline ends. The CDR3 sequence: CSAHGDGELFF. CDR3 DNA sequence: TGCAGTGCCCACGGGGACGGGGAGCTGTTTTTT.

This clonotype was found many times. This rearrangement joins TRBV27 to TRBJ1-2; TRBD1 aligns across 7 bases. V lost 1 base to trimming and J lost 2 bases; unmatched junction nucleotides: 4. Germline CDR1 MNHEY, CDR2 SMNVEV (reference sequence). The CDR3 is made up of 15 amino acids. The DNA of the CDR3 is TGTGCCAGCAGTTTATTAGGACAGGAAAACTATGGCTACACCTTC. It translates to CASSLLGQENYGYTF.

This clonotype was seen many times. The chain uses TRBV28 and TRBJ2-7; 9 positions match TRBD1. V lost 4 bases and J lost 2; bases outside the gene matches: 6. Germline CDR1 reads MDHEN; CDR2 reads SYDVKM. CDR3 length equals 15 residues. The CDR3, as DNA: TGTGCCAGCAGTTCCGGACAGGGGACCCCCTACGAGCAGTACTTC. The encoded protein is CASSSGQGTPYEQYF.

A few counts support this clonotype. The V and J genes are TRBV28 and TRBJ2-1; no firm D call. Trimming took 2 bases from V and 5 from J, leaving 10 bases between them. The V gene's germline CDR1 is MDHEN and CDR2 SYDVKM. This CDR3 has 14 amino acids. Written as DNA, the CDR3 is TGTGCCAGCAGTTTAGCCCGTAATCACAATGAGCAGTTCTTC. Translating gives CASSLARNHNEQFF.

This clonotype was counted many times. The chain links TRBV28 to TRBJ1-2, with 9 bases matching TRBD1. The length of the CDR3 is 15 residues. J was trimmed by 3 bases and V by 6 bases; bases with no gene match: 8. The germline CDR1 and CDR2 sequences are MDHEN and SYDVKM. CDR3 nucleotides: TGTGCCAGCAGAGATACAGGGGGCGCGGACTATGGCTACACCTTC. Translation gives CASRDTGGADYGYTF.

This clonotype was seen at least ten times. The chain combines TRBV28 with TRBJ1-1; D not certain. The CDR3 runs 15 residues. The germline V gene encodes CDR1 MDHEN and CDR2 SYDVKM. Between the trimmed V and J ends, which lost 5 bases and 7 bases, there was a span of 20 bases. CDR3 in DNA: TGTGCCAGCAGTCAACCGCCCTGGGCCGGGAGTGAAGCTTTCTTT. Translated: CASSQPPWAGSEAFF. The full variable domain, rest sourced from reference TRBV28 and TRBJ1-1, is DVKVTQSSRYLVKRTGEKVFLECVQDMDHENMFWYRQDPGLGLRLIYFSYDVKMKEKGDIPEGYSVSREKKERFSLILESASTNQTSMYLCASSQPPWAGSEAFFGQGTRLTVV.

A word on this clonotype: This may be a read error, as it is one base from a much larger clone. The gene calls are TRBV20-1 and TRBJ2-7, with 10 bases lining up with TRBD2. This CDR3 has 14 amino acids. V trimming: 8 bases; J trimming: 5 bases; junction bases outside the gene matches: 12. Looked up from germline, CDR1 is DFQATT and CDR2 is SNEGSKA (reference sequence). For the CDR3, the DNA is TGCAGTACTACCCCGCTAGCGGGGGCCAACGAGCAGTACTTC. Translating gives CSTTPLAGANEQYF.

The table lists this clonotype with a few counts. The chain combines TRBV11-2 with TRBJ1-5, with 10 bases aligning to TRBD1. The ends lost 1 base at V and 7 bases at J; junction bases unmatched: 4. The CDR3 sequence is 15 residues long. CDR1 is SGHAT and CDR2 is FQNNGV in the germline V gene. CDR3 sequence: CASSLVDRGRQPQHF. The DNA for the CDR3 is TGTGCCAGCAGCTTAGTCGACAGGGGGCGACAGCCCCAGCATTTT.

This sequence joins TRBV3-1 and TRBJ2-7, with D possibly being TRBD1 or TRBD2 (5 bases each). The CDR3 is 15 residues long. Trimming stripped 1 base from V and 5 bases from J, with 15 bases between. Looked up from germline, CDR1 is LGHDT and CDR2 is YNNKEL (reference sequence). The CDR3: CASSQVGDGFHEQYF. The DNA of the CDR3 is TGTGCCAGCAGCCAAGTGGGGGACGGGTTCCACGAGCAGTACTTC.

As concerns this clonotype: A much larger clone differs from this one at a single base, so this may be a read error. The chain combines TRBV15 with TRBJ1-1; TRBD1 agrees at 9 bases. CDR3 length equals 19 residues. CDR1 is LNHNV, CDR2 YYDKDF, per germline (reference sequence). The V and J ends lost 7 bases and 2 bases, in that order; junction bases with no gene match: 20. This chain's CDR3 is CATTLSGTGYDRRNTEAFF. CDR3 in DNA: TGTGCCACCACCTTATCGGGGACAGGGTATGATCGGAGAAACACTGAAGCTTTCTTT.

This clonotype turned up a few times. J is TRBJ1-6 and V is TRBV29-1; possible D gene TRBD1, 6 bases. Germline loops: CDR1 SQVTM, CDR2 ANQGSEA. The CDR3 spans 14 residues. V was cut by 4 bases and J by 6 bases, with 13 bases left in between. The CDR3 protein is CSVADRDINSPLHF. The DNA for the CDR3 is TGCAGCGTTGCCGACCGGGACATTAATTCACCCCTCCACTTT.

The rearrangement uses TRBV6-1 and TRBJ2-7; weak D call: TRBD2 (5 bases). From germline, CDR1 is MNHNS and CDR2 SASEGT. Trimming removed 10 bases from V and 3 bases from J, with 13 bases in between. The CDR3 consists of 12 residues. The CDR3 sequence is CATGPGYYEQYF. As DNA, the CDR3 is TGTGCCACCGGACCGGGATACTACGAGCAGTACTTC.

The genes are TRBV9 and TRBJ2-2, with 10 bases that match TRBD1. This CDR3 spans 14 amino acids. V was pared by 3 bases and J by 7 bases, with 3 bases of the junction left unmatched. Germline CDR1 SGDLS, CDR2 YYNGEE. Here the CDR3 reads CASSGTGGNGELFF. The CDR3 DNA is TGTGCCAGCAGCGGGACAGGGGGAAACGGGGAGCTGTTTTTT.

The CDR3 loop is CASSRDRDNEQFF. The CDR3 bases are TGTGCCAGCAGCCGGGACAGAGACAATGAGCAGTTCTTC. The rearrangement links TRBV11-2 to TRBJ2-1, with 7 bases fitting TRBD1. The trim removed 5 bases at V and 5 bases at J, leaving 3 bases unmatched. The CDR3 length is 13 residues. Germline CDR1 SGHAT, CDR2 FQNNGV.

This chain links TRBV4-3 with TRBJ1-5, with D possibly TRBD1 on 5 matching bases. The CDR3 runs to 16 residues. CDR1 is LGHNA, CDR2 YSLEER, per germline. V gave up 0 bases and J gave up 2 bases, with 11 bases separating them. CDR3 loop: CASSQDFRAGNQPQHF. The DNA for the CDR3 is TGCGCCAGCAGCCAAGATTTCAGGGCTGGCAATCAGCCCCAGCATTTT.

The CDR3, as DNA: TGTGCCAGCAGTAAATGGACAGCGAACACCGGGGAGCTGTTTTTT. Translation: CASSKWTANTGELFF. The chain joins TRBV6-2 or TRBV6-3 to TRBJ2-2, with a possible D match to TRBD1 (6 bases). CDR3 length: 15 residues. Germline V CDR1 and CDR2: MNHEY, SVGEGT. Trimming left V 5 bases short and J 0 bases short, with 10 bases between.

This clonotype was detected a few times. This chain uses TRBV7-2 with TRBJ2-4; 9 bases line up with TRBD2. From germline, CDR1 is SGHTA and CDR2 FQGNSA. V lost 5 bases to trimming and J lost 15 bases; unmatched junction nucleotides: 11. The CDR3 contains 13 residues. CDR3 sequence reads: CASSADWTSEGYF. The CDR3 nucleotides are TGTGCCAGCAGCGCCGACTGGACTAGCGAAGGGTACTTC.

This clonotype was seen more than once but under ten times. The chain couples TRBV7-9 to TRBJ2-7, with unresolved D. Per germline, CDR1 SEHNR and CDR2 FQNEAQ (reference sequence). Trimming cost V 2 bases and J 3 bases, with 11 bases left between them. The length of the CDR3 is 14 residues. CDR3: CASSLSALVYEQYF. Written as DNA, the CDR3 is TGTGCCAGCAGCTTATCAGCGTTGGTCTACGAGCAGTACTTC.

As regards this clonotype: A much larger clone differs from this one at a single base, so this may be a read error. This chain links TRBV7-2 with TRBJ1-1; TRBD1 might be the D (5 bases). The CDR3 runs to 13 residues. Germline-derived CDR1 and CDR2 are SGHTA and FQGNSA. The CDR3: CASSPIWGAEACF. CDR3 bases: TGTGCCAGCAGCCCAATCTGGGGCGCTGAAGCTTGCTTT.

This sequence joins TRBV3-1 and TRBJ1-6; 9 bases agree with TRBD1. Trimming removed 5 bases from V and 11 bases from J; junction bases left unmatched: 10. Germline CDR1 and CDR2: LGHDT and YNNKEL (reference sequence). The CDR3 runs to 15 residues. The CDR3 bases are TGTGCCAGCAGCTATCAGGGACAGGGAAGGCCACCCCTCCACTTT. Amino acids: CASSYQGQGRPPLHF.

The chain combines TRBV10-3 with TRBJ2-7; D may be TRBD1 or TRBD2 (5 bases each). CDR3 length equals 15 residues. Germline values: CDR1 ENHRY, CDR2 SYGVKD. V lost 4 bases and J lost 2, with 15 bases in between. This CDR3 is CAISGTGTAAYEQYF. The DNA of the CDR3 is TGTGCCATCAGTGGGACTGGGACGGCAGCCTACGAGCAGTACTTC.

This clonotype has ten or more counts. The gene calls are TRBV28 and TRBJ1-1; D not certain. V was trimmed by 10 bases and J by 8 bases, leaving 14 bases between them. The CDR3 sequence is 11 residues long. In germline, CDR1 is MDHEN, CDR2 SYDVKM. CDR3 sequence reads: CATWGGWEAFF. The CDR3 DNA is TGTGCCACCTGGGGTGGGTGGGAAGCTTTCTTT.